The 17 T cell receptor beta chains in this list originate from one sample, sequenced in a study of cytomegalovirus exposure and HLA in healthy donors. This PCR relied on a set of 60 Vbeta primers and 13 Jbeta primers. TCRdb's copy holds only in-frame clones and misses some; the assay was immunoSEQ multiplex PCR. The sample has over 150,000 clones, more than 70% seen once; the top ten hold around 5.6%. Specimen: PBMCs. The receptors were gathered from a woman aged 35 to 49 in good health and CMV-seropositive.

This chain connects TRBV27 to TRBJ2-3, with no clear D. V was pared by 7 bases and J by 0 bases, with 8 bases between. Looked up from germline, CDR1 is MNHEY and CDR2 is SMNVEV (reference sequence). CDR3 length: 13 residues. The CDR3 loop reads CASKEFSTDTQYF. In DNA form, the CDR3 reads TGTGCCAGCAAGGAGTTTAGCACAGATACGCAGTATTTT.

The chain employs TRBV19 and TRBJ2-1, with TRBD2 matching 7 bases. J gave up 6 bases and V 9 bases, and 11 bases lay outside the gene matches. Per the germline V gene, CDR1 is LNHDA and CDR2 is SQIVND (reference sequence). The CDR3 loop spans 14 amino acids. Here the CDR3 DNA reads TGTGCCAGCCGGTCGGGCGGGAGTCCCAATGAGCAGTTCTTC. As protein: CASRSGGSPNEQFF. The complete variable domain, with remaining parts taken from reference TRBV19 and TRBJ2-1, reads DGGITQSPKYLFRKEGQNVTLSCEQNLNHDAMYWYRQDPGQGLRLIYYSQIVNDFQKGDIAEGYSVSREKKESFPLTVTSAQKNPTAFYLCASRSGGSPNEQFFGPGTRLTVL.

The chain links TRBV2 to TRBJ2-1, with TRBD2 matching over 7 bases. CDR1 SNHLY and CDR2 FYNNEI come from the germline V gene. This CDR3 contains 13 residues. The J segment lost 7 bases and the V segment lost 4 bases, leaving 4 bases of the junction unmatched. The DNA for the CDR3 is TGTGCCAGCAGTGGGGACTATTGGAATGAGCAGTTCTTC. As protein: CASSGDYWNEQFF. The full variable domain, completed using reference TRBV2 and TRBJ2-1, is EPEVTQTPSHQVTQMGQEVILRCVPISNHLYFYWYRQILGQKVEFLVSFYNNEISEKSEIFDDQFSVERPDGSNFTLKIRSTKLEDSAMYFCASSGDYWNEQFFGPGTRLTVL.

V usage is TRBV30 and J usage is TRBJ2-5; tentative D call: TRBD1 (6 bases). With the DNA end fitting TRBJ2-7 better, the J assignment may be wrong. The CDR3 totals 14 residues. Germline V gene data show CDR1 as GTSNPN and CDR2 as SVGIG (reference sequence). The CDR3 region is CAWSFRGHSYEQYF. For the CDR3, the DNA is TGTGCCTGGAGCTTCAGGGGACACTCATACGAGCAGTACTTC.

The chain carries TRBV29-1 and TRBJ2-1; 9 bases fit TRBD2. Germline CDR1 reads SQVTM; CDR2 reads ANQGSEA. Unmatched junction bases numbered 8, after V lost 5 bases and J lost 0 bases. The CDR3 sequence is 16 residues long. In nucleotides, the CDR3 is TGCAGCGTTCGGCGGGAGGGCCGAGGCTCCTACAATGAGCAGTTCTTC. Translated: CSVRREGRGSYNEQFF.

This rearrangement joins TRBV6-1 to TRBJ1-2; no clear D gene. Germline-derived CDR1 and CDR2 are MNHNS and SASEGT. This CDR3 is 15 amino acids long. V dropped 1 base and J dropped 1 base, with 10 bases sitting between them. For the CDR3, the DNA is TGTGCCAGCAGTGAAGACCGGCGGAGTAACTATGGCTACACCTTC. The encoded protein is CASSEDRRSNYGYTF.

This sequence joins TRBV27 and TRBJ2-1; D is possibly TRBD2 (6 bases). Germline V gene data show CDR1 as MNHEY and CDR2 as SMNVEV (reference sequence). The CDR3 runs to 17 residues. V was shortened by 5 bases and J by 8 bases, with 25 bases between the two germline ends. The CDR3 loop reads CASSLADSAGPGDEQFF. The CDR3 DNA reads TGTGCCAGCAGTCTGGCGGACTCAGCGGGTCCCGGGGATGAGCAGTTCTTC.

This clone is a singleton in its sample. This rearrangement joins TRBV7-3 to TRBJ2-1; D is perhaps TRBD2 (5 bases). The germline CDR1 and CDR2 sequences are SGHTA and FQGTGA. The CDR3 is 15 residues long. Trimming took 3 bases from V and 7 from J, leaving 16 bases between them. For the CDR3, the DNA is TGTGCCAGCAGCTTCTACGGACTCGGGAAAAATGAGCAGTTCTTC. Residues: CASSFYGLGKNEQFF.

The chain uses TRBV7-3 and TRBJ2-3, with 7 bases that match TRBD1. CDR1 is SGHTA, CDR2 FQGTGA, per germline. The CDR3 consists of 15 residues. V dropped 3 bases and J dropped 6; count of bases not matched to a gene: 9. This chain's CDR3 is CASSLTGSKRDTQYF. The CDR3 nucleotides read TGTGCCAGCAGCTTGACAGGGAGTAAGAGGGATACGCAGTATTTT.

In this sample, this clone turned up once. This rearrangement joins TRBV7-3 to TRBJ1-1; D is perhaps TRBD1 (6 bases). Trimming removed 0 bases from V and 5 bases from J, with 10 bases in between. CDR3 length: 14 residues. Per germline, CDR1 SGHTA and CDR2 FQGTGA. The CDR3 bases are TGTGCCAGCAGCTTAACTGGGGGCGAGACTGAAGCTTTCTTT. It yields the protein CASSLTGGETEAFF.

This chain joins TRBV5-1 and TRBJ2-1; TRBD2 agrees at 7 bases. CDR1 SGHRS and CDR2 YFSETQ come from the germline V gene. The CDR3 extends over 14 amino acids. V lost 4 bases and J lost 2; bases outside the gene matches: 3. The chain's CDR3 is CASSPGTTYNEQFF. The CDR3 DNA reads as TGCGCCAGCAGCCCTGGGACTACCTACAATGAGCAGTTCTTC.

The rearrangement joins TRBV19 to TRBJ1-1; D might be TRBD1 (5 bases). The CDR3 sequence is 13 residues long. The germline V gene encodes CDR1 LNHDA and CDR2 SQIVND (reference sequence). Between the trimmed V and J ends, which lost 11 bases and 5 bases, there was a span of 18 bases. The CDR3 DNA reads TGTGCCTCAAGGGGTTTCATGGTGACTGAAGCTTTCTTT. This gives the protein CASRGFMVTEAFF.

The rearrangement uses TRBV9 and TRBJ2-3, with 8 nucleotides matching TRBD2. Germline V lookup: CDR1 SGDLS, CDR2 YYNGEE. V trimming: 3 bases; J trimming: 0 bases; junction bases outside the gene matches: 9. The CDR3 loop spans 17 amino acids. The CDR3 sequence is CASSASSSGFSTDTQYF. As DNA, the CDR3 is TGTGCCAGCAGCGCCAGCTCTAGCGGGTTTAGCACAGATACGCAGTATTTT.

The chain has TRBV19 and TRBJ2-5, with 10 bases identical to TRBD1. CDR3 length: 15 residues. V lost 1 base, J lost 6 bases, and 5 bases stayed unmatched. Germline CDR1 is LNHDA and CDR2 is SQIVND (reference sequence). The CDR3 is CASSIGTGGRQTQYF. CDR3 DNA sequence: TGTGCCAGTAGTATAGGGACAGGGGGGCGGCAGACCCAGTACTTC.

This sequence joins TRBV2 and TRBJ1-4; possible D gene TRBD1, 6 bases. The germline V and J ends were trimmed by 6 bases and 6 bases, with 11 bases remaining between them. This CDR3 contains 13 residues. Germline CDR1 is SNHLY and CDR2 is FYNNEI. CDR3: CASRKQGYEKLFF. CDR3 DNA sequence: TGTGCCAGCAGAAAACAGGGCTATGAAAAACTGTTTTTT.

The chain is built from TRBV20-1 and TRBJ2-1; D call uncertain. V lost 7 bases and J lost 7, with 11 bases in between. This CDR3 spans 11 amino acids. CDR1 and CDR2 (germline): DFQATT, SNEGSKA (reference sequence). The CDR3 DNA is TGCAGTGTTTTTGAGACAAATGAGCAGTTCTTC. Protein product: CSVFETNEQFF.

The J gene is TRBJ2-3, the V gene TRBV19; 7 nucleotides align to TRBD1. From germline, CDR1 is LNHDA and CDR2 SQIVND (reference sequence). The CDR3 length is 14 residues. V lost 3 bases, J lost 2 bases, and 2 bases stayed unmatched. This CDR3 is CASSMGQLTDTQYF. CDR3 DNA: TGTGCCAGTAGTATGGGACAGCTCACAGATACGCAGTATTTT.